This T cell receptor (beta chain) originates from a study of blood T cell repertoires in COVID-19 (dated by TCRdb to the early 2020s). Regarding the study in general: Samples from collaborators originated in the United States, Italy and Spain and spanned both the acute and convalescent phases of COVID-19. The material from the prospective study consisted of cDNA or gDNA derived from T cells, B-cell-depleted T cells, or PBMCs. Subjects who had been exposed to COVID-19, were actively infected with it, or had recovered from it provided the deeply sampled blood TCRbeta repertoires that made up the dataset. The repertoires were made available in a free public database intended to serve as a resource for research on the immune response to SARS-CoV-2. The samples were drawn from two sources: the first 160 participants of the ongoing ImmuneRACE study, and over 1,000 subjects contributed by 6 global collaborators. Sample metadata almost always included a de-identified subject ID, COVID-19 status, age in years and sex. HLA class I and class II types, where available, came from metadata supplied by the sample provider rather than from assay-based typing. General findings and caveats noted by the study authors: The quantity of clinical and demographic metadata differed by source and by participant and was supplied without curation.

Relative to germline, V is 1 base shorter and J is 11 bases shorter, with 11 bases between their ends. The CDR3, cysteine through phenylalanine, is 13 amino acids long. The read is trimmed to its CDR3 DNA, 39 bases read in frame from base 1. A single count supports this clone. Its cognate antigen has yet to be identified. There are no base qualities to consult, and no much larger clone falls within one base. TCRbeta CDR3 regions were amplified from genomic DNA by means of the immunoSEQ Assay, a bias-controlled multiplex PCR. From the authors' description of their analysis: Nucleated cell counts per sample were estimated from amplification of reference gene primers within the assay. To quantify the absolute abundance of each unique TCRbeta CDR3 rearrangement, sequence reads were collapsed and filtered. Productive Simpson clonality was computed per sample as the square root of Simpson's diversity index over productive rearrangements. The immuneACCESS repertoire file appears here via TCRdb, limited to in-frame rearrangements. These files lack a portion of the clones; in checked studies, under half of the deficit traces to unresolved V genes, and the cause of the others is not known. That table gives V, J and clone size, and the DNA gave D and trimming. The sample records fewer than 150,000 clones, less than 85% of which are singletons. Almost 6.5% of the sample is in the top ten clones.

The collaborating institutions used their own protocols to collect whole blood in K2EDTA tubes. Collaborator samples were shipped for TCRbeta analysis as frozen whole blood, isolated PBMCs, or DNA extracted from either sample type. This clonotype was sampled from a human donor in a cohort sampled during active COVID-19. Input material: peripheral blood. The chain couples TRBV12-3 or TRBV12-4 to TRBJ1-4; confidence is insufficient to name the D gene. Read as DNA, the sequence is TGTGCCAGCAGTTTAGTGAGGGCCGGGAAACTGTTTTTT. Its product reads: CASSLVRAGKLFF.